The 5 T cell receptor beta chains below were found in one sample sequenced in a study of blood T cell repertoires in COVID-19. The assay was immunoSEQ multiplex PCR, and TCRdb's table has in-frame clones only and misses some. The data show a few hundred thousand clones, around 86% seen once. Sample: peripheral blood. Every receptor here comes from a human donor in a cohort sampled during active COVID-19.

This chain links TRBV2 with TRBJ2-7; TRBD2 matches at 12 bases. V was pared by 6 bases and J by 2 bases, with 5 bases of the junction left unmatched. Germline V gene data show CDR1 as SNHLY and CDR2 as FYNNEI. The CDR3 extends over 15 amino acids. CDR3 in amino acids: CASSSTSGGTYEQYF. In DNA, the CDR3 is TGTGCCAGCAGCTCGACTAGCGGGGGAACCTACGAGCAGTACTTC.

V is TRBV2 and J is TRBJ1-1; D is undetermined. The CDR3 length is 13 residues. Germline CDR1 is SNHLY and CDR2 is FYNNEI. Trimming stripped 5 bases from V and 3 bases from J, with 10 bases between. The CDR3 region has the DNA TGTGCCAGCAGTCCTCAAGAGGACACTGAAGCTTTCTTT. It translates to CASSPQEDTEAFF. Full variable domain (outside the CDR3, taken from reference TRBV2 and TRBJ1-1): EPEVTQTPSHQVTQMGQEVILRCVPISNHLYFYWYRQILGQKVEFLVSFYNNEISEKSEIFDDQFSVERPDGSNFTLKIRSTKLEDSAMYFCASSPQEDTEAFFGQGTRLTVV.

This chain links TRBV5-6 with TRBJ2-1, with 14 bases identical to TRBD2. V shed 4 bases and J 2 bases; nucleotides not matched to a gene: 5. The germline V gene encodes CDR1 SGHDT and CDR2 YYEEEE. CDR3 size: 17 residues. The CDR3 nucleotides read TGTGCCAGCAGCCAGCAGGGACTAGCGGGAGCCTACAATGAGCAGTTCTTC. This encodes CASSQQGLAGAYNEQFF.

This clone was counted between two and nine times. The rearrangement links TRBV7-9 to TRBJ1-1; 7 bases agree with TRBD1. CDR1 SEHNR and CDR2 FQNEAQ come from the germline V gene (reference sequence). The CDR3 loop spans 15 amino acids. With V trimmed by 5 bases and J by 5 bases, 11 bases remained unmatched. The CDR3 nucleotides read TGTGCCAGCAGCCAACAGGGACAGTTGAGGACTGAAGCTTTCTTT. Amino acids: CASSQQGQLRTEAFF.

The chain links TRBV27 to TRBJ2-1; possibly TRBD2 for D (6 bases). Trimming shortened V by 3 bases and J by 0 bases, and 15 bases separated the two germline ends. The length of the CDR3 is 17 residues. CDR1 and CDR2 (germline): MNHEY, SMNVEV (reference sequence). The CDR3 DNA reads TGTGCCAGCAGTTTGGTGGCGGGACCGAGCTCCTACAATGAGCAGTTCTTC. This translates into CASSLVAGPSSYNEQFF.